This T cell receptor (beta chain) was sequenced during a study of CD8+ T cells in alopecia areata. On the study more broadly: The drug, oral tofacitinib, was given to treated patients at 5 to 10 mg twice daily. Severity in treated patients was scored by percentage of scalp area affected. Study-level results: Scalp clonality and expanded CD8+ clones among the top 100 showed significant decreases with tofacitinib. Patients shared TCRs less clearly than mice did, possibly for HLA-related reasons.

Treatment: oral pan-JAK inhibitor, 5-10 mg twice daily. Sequencing templates came from extracted RNA that was reverse transcribed into cDNA. The data were produced by immunoSEQ multiplex PCR, yet TCRdb's version contains in-frame clones alone and is incomplete. The sample has about 210,000 clones; about 57% are singletons. A word on this clone: The antigen remains undetermined.

Specimen: CD4+ T cells sorted from blood, collected at week 4, from a patient treated with tofacitinib. The TCR comes from a human donor with alopecia areata.

The CDR3 nucleotides read TGCGCCAGCAGCTCTGGGACACTTTCACCCCTCCACTTT. Its protein product is CASSSGTLSPLHF. The V and J genes are TRBV10-2 and TRBJ1-6; a possible D gene is TRBD1 (6 bases). There are 13 residues in the CDR3. With 6 bases removed from V and 9 bases from J, the gap between germline ends came to 12 bases. Germline V gene sequence: CDR1 WSHSY, CDR2 SAAADI.